This record covers a single T cell receptor beta chain. This CDR3 contains 15 residues. CDR1 and CDR2 (germline): MNHEY, SMNVEV (reference sequence). V dropped 5 bases and J dropped 1 base, with 14 bases sitting between them. The source of the sample is a study of T cell responses to AZD1222 COVID-19 vaccine. Only in-frame clones appear in the TCRdb table, and some are missing; sequencing was by immunoSEQ multiplex PCR. The sample carries just under 150,000 clones, approximately 89% recorded once. The specimen was peripheral blood, collected 28 days after the second AZD1222 dose. This sequence joins TRBV27 and TRBJ1-1; D is unclear. This TCR came from an adult who received the AZD1222 COVID-19 vaccine. The CDR3 DNA reads TGTGCCAGCAGTCCCCTTCCGGACGGGAACACTGAAGCTTTCTTT. It specifies CASSPLPDGNTEAFF.